Presented here are 22 T cell receptor beta chains from one specimen sequenced in a study of CD8 T cells in ankylosing spondylitis. The study, taken as a whole, reports: Ankylosing spondylitis blood seemed to carry a telltale TCR beta motif made of eight or nine highly homologous variants.

TCRdb processed the 5' RACE reads anew with MiXCR; each CDR3 protein has one entry. The table has 220,000 or so distinct CDR3 sequences, approximately 16% seen once. These receptors' targets are unknown. Input material: blood, either unsorted or a sorted T cell fraction (not recorded which). These receptors originate from a male donor with ankylosing spondylitis.

V usage is TRBV20-1 and J usage is TRBJ2-7; 7 nucleotides align to TRBD1. V shed 5 bases and J 0 bases; nucleotides not matched to a gene: 10. The length of the CDR3 is 15 residues. Per germline, CDR1 DFQATT and CDR2 SNEGSKA (reference sequence). The CDR3 protein is CSARTGTESSYEQYF. CDR3 nucleotides: TGCAGTGCTCGTACCGGGACAGAAAGCTCCTACGAGCAGTACTTC.

This chain uses TRBV13 with TRBJ1-6; D gene ambiguous. Germline-derived CDR1 and CDR2 are PRHDT and FYEKMQ (reference sequence). Trimming pared 4 bases from V and 8 bases from J, leaving 18 bases between. The CDR3 has 16 amino acids. DNA of the CDR3: TGTGCCAGCAGCTCCGACACAGAGAACGGCGATTCACCCCTCCACTTT. It yields the protein CASSSDTENGDSPLHF.

This clonotype has more than one count but fewer than ten. The V call is TRBV7-9, the J call TRBJ1-1, with D unresolved. The CDR3 runs 13 residues. Trimming took off 5 bases at V and 4 bases at J, with 11 bases between the two ends. CDR1 and CDR2 (germline): SEHNR, FQNEAQ (reference sequence). Here the CDR3 reads CASSLGYGTEAFF. The CDR3 DNA reads as TGTGCCAGCAGCCTGGGGTATGGCACTGAAGCTTTCTTT.

The chain employs TRBV4-3 and TRBJ2-3; TRBD1 or TRBD2 may be the D gene (6 bases each). The germline V gene has CDR1 LGHNA and CDR2 YSLEER. The CDR3 spans 16 residues. Trimming removed 0 bases at V and 6 bases at J, with 16 bases between. Here the CDR3 reads CASSQDRGAGLDTQYF. The DNA for the CDR3 is TGCGCCAGCAGCCAAGATAGGGGGGCGGGACTGGATACGCAGTATTTT.

In its sample, this clonotype was seen a few times. The V and J genes are TRBV5-1 and TRBJ2-7; D is perhaps TRBD2 (5 bases). Per the germline V gene, CDR1 is SGHRS and CDR2 is YFSETQ. The CDR3 length is 13 residues. Trimming stripped 0 bases from V and 5 bases from J, with 9 bases between. CDR3 sequence (DNA): TGCGCCAGCAGCTTGGACCGGAGGAACGAGCAGTACTTC. It encodes CASSLDRRNEQYF. Variable domain in full (rest from reference TRBV5-1 and TRBJ2-7): KAGVTQTPRYLIKTRGQQVTLSCSPISGHRSVSWYQQTPGQGLQFLFEYFSETQRNKGNFPGRFSGRQFSNSRSEMNVSTLELGDSALYLCASSLDRRNEQYFGPGTRLTVT.

This clonotype was picked up a small number of times. This rearrangement joins TRBV24-1 to TRBJ2-3, with 8 nucleotides matching TRBD1. Germline V gene sequence: CDR1 KGHDR, CDR2 SFDVKD. The CDR3 loop spans 14 amino acids. V trimming: 7 bases; J trimming: 2 bases; junction bases outside the gene matches: 4. CDR3 bases: TGTGCCACCAGCCTACAGGGGGACACAGATACGCAGTATTTT. Protein sequence: CATSLQGDTDTQYF.

As DNA, the CDR3 is TGTGCCAGCACCTACGAGGATATACAAGAGACCCAGTACTTC. It is translated as CASTYEDIQETQYF. V is TRBV2 and J is TRBJ2-5; unclear D gene. V was pared by 7 bases and J by 2 bases, with 14 bases between. Germline CDR1 is SNHLY and CDR2 is FYNNEI. CDR3 size: 14 residues.

This clonotype was found many times. J is TRBJ2-1 and V is TRBV29-1; 7 bases align to TRBD2. V trimming: 6 bases; J trimming: 5 bases; junction bases outside the gene matches: 13. This CDR3 contains 15 residues. From germline, CDR1 is SQVTM and CDR2 ANQGSEA. The CDR3: CSVQFGLAEHNEQFF. The CDR3 DNA follows: TGCAGCGTCCAATTCGGCCTAGCGGAGCACAATGAGCAGTTCTTC.

The table lists this clonotype with a count of one. This rearrangement joins TRBV5-4 to TRBJ2-3, with 8 positions matching TRBD2. Trimming cost V 4 bases and J 5 bases; bases outside gene matches: 15. Per the germline V gene, CDR1 is SGHNT and CDR2 is YYREEE (reference sequence). This CDR3 is 17 amino acids long. CDR3 in DNA: TGTGCCAGCAGCCCCCAGGGAGTAGCGGGATTGGGAGATACGCAGTATTTT. It yields the protein CASSPQGVAGLGDTQYF.

The chain combines TRBV2 with TRBJ2-7; 8 nucleotides align to TRBD1. Trimming cost V 5 bases and J 3 bases; bases outside gene matches: 9. This CDR3 spans 15 amino acids. Germline V gene lookup returns CDR1 SNHLY and CDR2 FYNNEI. This CDR3 is CASSPGQGRLYEQYF. The CDR3 nucleotides read TGTGCCAGCAGTCCAGGACAGGGTCGGCTCTACGAGCAGTACTTC.

This clonotype was seen more than once but under ten times. The chain joins TRBV30 to TRBJ1-1; D not certain. Looked up from germline, CDR1 is GTSNPN and CDR2 is SVGIG (reference sequence). This CDR3 is 13 amino acids long. V lost 1 base and J 1 base, leaving 7 bases between the germline ends. CDR3 DNA sequence: TGTGCCTGGAGTGGGTTGGGGAACACTGAAGCTTTCTTT. This codes for CAWSGLGNTEAFF.

The rearrangement links TRBV7-9 to TRBJ2-1; 9 bases align to TRBD2. V shed 1 base, J shed 3 bases, and the junction held 4 bases outside the gene matches. Germline V lookup: CDR1 SEHNR, CDR2 FQNEAQ (reference sequence). This CDR3 is 16 amino acids long. The CDR3 loop reads CASSLGWTSVYNEQFF. The CDR3 DNA reads TGTGCCAGCAGCTTAGGTTGGACTAGCGTCTACAATGAGCAGTTCTTC. Drawing the rest from reference TRBV7-9 and TRBJ2-1, the complete variable domain is DTGVSQNPRHKITKRGQNVTFRCDPISEHNRLYWYRQTLGQGPEFLTYFQNEAQLEKSRLLSDRFSAERPKGSFSTLEIQRTEQGDSAMYLCASSLGWTSVYNEQFFGPGTRLTVL.

The gene calls are TRBV12-3 or TRBV12-4 and TRBJ2-1; D is possibly TRBD1 (6 bases). The CDR3 is made up of 15 amino acids. V lost 6 bases and J lost 6, with 18 bases in between. CDR3 sequence (DNA): TGTGCCAGCAGGAACAGGGAGACCCCCTTCAATGAGCAGTTCTTC. Its translation: CASRNRETPFNEQFF.

Written as DNA, the CDR3 is TGTGCCAGCAGTCTACCGACAGGGGCGTATCAGCCCCAGCATTTT. Translated: CASSLPTGAYQPQHF. The J gene is TRBJ1-5, the V gene TRBV27; 8 nucleotides line up with TRBD1. V dropped 5 bases and J dropped 5; count of bases not matched to a gene: 8. The CDR3 is 15 amino acids. From germline, CDR1 is MNHEY and CDR2 SMNVEV (reference sequence).

Many counts were recorded for this clonotype. This sequence joins TRBV12-3 or TRBV12-4 and TRBJ2-3; no reliable D call. V gave up 1 base and J gave up 2 bases, with 7 bases separating them. This CDR3 comprises 14 residues. CDR3 protein: CASSLGRPTDTQYF. CDR3 bases: TGTGCCAGCAGTTTAGGGAGACCCACAGATACGCAGTATTTT.

The rearrangement joins TRBV4-1 to TRBJ1-1; D ambiguous. Germline loops: CDR1 MGHRA, CDR2 YSYEKL. The CDR3 length is 15 residues. Trimming left V 4 bases short and J 0 bases short, with 12 bases between. The CDR3 region is CASSLPGAMNTEAFF. The CDR3 nucleotides read TGCGCCAGCAGCCTACCGGGCGCAATGAACACTGAAGCTTTCTTT.

The chain couples TRBV18 to TRBJ2-2, with 9 nucleotides matching TRBD2. This CDR3 is 19 amino acids long. The V gene end was trimmed by 3 bases and the J gene end by 0 bases; junction bases not matched to a gene: 11. Germline V gives CDR1 KGHSH, CDR2 LQKENI. The CDR3 here is CASSPRASGTVANTGELFF. In DNA form, the CDR3 reads TGTGCCAGCTCACCTCGGGCTAGCGGGACCGTCGCGAACACCGGGGAGCTGTTTTTT.

This clonotype has a handful of counts. This chain links TRBV6-1 with TRBJ2-1, with 10 bases identical to TRBD2. V lost 0 bases and J lost 8; bases outside the gene matches: 4. Germline CDR1 and CDR2: MNHNS and SASEGT. CDR3 length: 15 residues. The CDR3 nucleotides read TGTGCCAGCAGTGAAGCGTCCGGGACTAGCGATGAGCAGTTCTTC. Encoded protein: CASSEASGTSDEQFF.

This clonotype has only a few counts. This sequence joins TRBV2 and TRBJ1-2; perhaps TRBD1 as D (6 bases). Trimming stripped 6 bases from V and 5 bases from J, with 19 bases between. This CDR3 region has 15 residues. Germline V gives CDR1 SNHLY, CDR2 FYNNEI. CDR3 coding DNA: TGTGCCAGCAGGGACAGCCTCCTTTTGAGTTATGGCTACACCTTC. This encodes CASRDSLLLSYGYTF.

The chain carries TRBV7-2 and TRBJ2-7; a possible D gene is TRBD2 (6 bases). Looked up from germline, CDR1 is SGHTA and CDR2 is FQGNSA. Trimming removed 4 bases from V and 0 bases from J, with 13 bases in between. The length of the CDR3 is 15 residues. CDR3 sequence reads: CASSWGLPDSYEQYF. CDR3 DNA: TGTGCCAGCAGCTGGGGACTCCCGGACTCCTACGAGCAGTACTTC.

The chain combines TRBV24-1 with TRBJ2-2; D is perhaps TRBD1 (6 bases). V was cut by 4 bases and J by 8 bases, with 19 bases left in between. The length of the CDR3 is 16 residues. Germline V lookup: CDR1 KGHDR, CDR2 SFDVKD. CDR3 in DNA: TGTGCCACCAGTGACGTGAGACAGGATAGTCGAGGGGAGCTGTTTTTT. It translates to CATSDVRQDSRGELFF.

This clonotype came up a few times. The CDR3, as DNA: TGCGCCAGCAGCTCGGGACTAGCGGGGGGTGATGAGCAGTTCTTC. Encoded protein: CASSSGLAGGDEQFF. The gene calls are TRBV5-1 and TRBJ2-1; 15 nucleotides match TRBD2. This CDR3 contains 15 residues. Germline-derived CDR1 and CDR2 are SGHRS and YFSETQ. Trimming removed 3 bases from V and 8 bases from J; junction bases left unmatched: 3.